This TCR beta chain was captured in a study of T-cell reconstitution after alpha-beta-depleted transplantation in children. Whole-study findings and limits: Reports say that about two months after transplant, the alpha-beta T cells came out of several hundred graft clones that had expanded. T-cell numbers and diversity, one year after transplant, stemmed largely from T cells that were newly produced.

Preparation of the TCRbeta library was carried out with unique molecular identifiers. TCRdb fed the PCR reads into MiXCR, producing one record per CDR3 protein. The table lists about 200,000 distinct CDR3 sequences, 6.3% of them singletons. At least ten counts were recorded for this clonotype. Its antigen is still unknown. Germline CDR1 and CDR2: MNHEY and SVGAGI. The CDR3 runs 15 residues. V gave up 5 bases and J gave up 1 base; unmatched junction bases: 0. V is TRBV6-5 and J is TRBJ2-2, with 11 bases identical to TRBD2. The receptor's source is a girl under three years old with combined immunodeficiency, due to receive a stem cell transplant. The material was PBMCs, obtained before TCRalphabeta/CD19-depleted stem cell transplant. CDR3 coding DNA: TGTGCCAGCAGTACTAGCGGGGGGAACACCGGGGAGCTGTTTTTT. Translated, it gives CASSTSGGNTGELFF.